The 2 T cell receptor beta chains given below trace back to one sample, sequenced in a study of blood T cells in healthy people across ages. A J-beta primer mix and a sample-barcoded 5' primer were used in a second PCR of about 7 to 12 cycles. TCRdb used MiXCR to reprocess the 5' RACE reads, holding one entry per CDR3 protein. The data show about 700,000 distinct CDR3 sequences, with approximately 31% seen just once and less than 20% held by the top ten. The material sequenced was blood. These receptors came from a woman older than 75 in good health.

This chain joins TRBV12-3 or TRBV12-4 and TRBJ2-2; 8 bases agree with TRBD2. The CDR3 covers 18 residues. V gave up 3 bases and J gave up 8 bases; unmatched junction bases: 17. The CDR3 is CASSFGLGTRKSPGELFF. The CDR3 bases are TGTGCCAGCAGTTTCGGTTTAGGGACTAGGAAGTCACCGGGGGAGCTGTTTTTT.

This clonotype was seen only a few times. The chain links TRBV30 to TRBJ1-6; D is ambiguous. The CDR3 extends over 11 amino acids. Germline lookup yields CDR1 GTSNPN and CDR2 SVGIG (reference sequence). Trimming pared 1 base from V and 14 bases from J, leaving 9 bases between. CDR3 protein: CAWSDLTTLHF. The CDR3 DNA follows: TGTGCCTGGAGTGACCTCACGACCCTCCACTTT.